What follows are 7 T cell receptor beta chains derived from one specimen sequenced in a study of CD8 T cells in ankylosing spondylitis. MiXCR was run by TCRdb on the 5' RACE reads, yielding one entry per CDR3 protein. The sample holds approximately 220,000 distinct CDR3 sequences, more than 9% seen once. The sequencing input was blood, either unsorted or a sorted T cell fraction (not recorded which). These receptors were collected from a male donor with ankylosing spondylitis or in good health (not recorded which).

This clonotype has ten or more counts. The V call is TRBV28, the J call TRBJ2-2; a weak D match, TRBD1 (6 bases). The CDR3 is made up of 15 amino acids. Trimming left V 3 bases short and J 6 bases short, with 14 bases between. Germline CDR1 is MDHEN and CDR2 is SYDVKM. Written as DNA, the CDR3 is TGTGCCAGCAGTTTTATACAGGGTATGGCCGGGGAGCTGTTTTTT. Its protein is CASSFIQGMAGELFF.

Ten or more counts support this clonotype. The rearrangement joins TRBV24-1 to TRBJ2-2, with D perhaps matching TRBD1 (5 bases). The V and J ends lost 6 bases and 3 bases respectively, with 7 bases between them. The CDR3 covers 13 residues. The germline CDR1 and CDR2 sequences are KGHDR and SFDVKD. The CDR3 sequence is CATSSGYTGELFF. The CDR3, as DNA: TGTGCCACCAGTTCAGGGTACACCGGGGAGCTGTTTTTT.

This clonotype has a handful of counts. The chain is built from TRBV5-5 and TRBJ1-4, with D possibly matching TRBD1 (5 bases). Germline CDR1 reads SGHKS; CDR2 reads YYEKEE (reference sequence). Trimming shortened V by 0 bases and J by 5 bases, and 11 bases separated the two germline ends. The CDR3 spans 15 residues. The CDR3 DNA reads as TGTGCCAGCAGCTTGGCCGGGGCTGCAAATGAAAAACTGTTTTTT. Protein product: CASSLAGAANEKLFF.

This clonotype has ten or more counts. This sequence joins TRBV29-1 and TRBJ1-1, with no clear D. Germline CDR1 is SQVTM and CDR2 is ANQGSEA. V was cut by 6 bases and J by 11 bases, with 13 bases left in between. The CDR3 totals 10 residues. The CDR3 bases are TGCAGCGTCGCCGGCCCTGGGGCTTTCTTT. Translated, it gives CSVAGPGAFF.

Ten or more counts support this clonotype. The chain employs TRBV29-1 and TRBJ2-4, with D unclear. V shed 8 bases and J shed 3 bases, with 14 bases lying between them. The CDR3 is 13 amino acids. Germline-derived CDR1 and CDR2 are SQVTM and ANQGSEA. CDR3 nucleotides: TGCAGCTCCAGGTCAGGTGGCAAAAACATTCAGTACTTC. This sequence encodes CSSRSGGKNIQYF.

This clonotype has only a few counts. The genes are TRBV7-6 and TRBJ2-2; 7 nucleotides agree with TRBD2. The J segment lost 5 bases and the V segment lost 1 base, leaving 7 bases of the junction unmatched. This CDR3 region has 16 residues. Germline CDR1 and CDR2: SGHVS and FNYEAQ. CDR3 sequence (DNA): TGTGCCAGCAGCTTAGAGGCCGGACTAGTTACCGGGGAGCTGTTTTTT. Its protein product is CASSLEAGLVTGELFF.

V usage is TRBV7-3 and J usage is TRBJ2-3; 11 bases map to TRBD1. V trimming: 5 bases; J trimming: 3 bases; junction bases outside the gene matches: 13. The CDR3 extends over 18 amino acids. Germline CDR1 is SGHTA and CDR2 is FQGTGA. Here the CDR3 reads CASSVSGQGAGGTDTQYF. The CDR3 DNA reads TGTGCCAGCAGCGTCAGCGGACAGGGGGCAGGAGGTACAGATACGCAGTATTTT.